This TCR beta chain emerged from a study of T cell responses to AZD1222 COVID-19 vaccine. Profiled with immunoSEQ multiplex PCR; TCRdb holds only in-frame clones, not every one. The sample has 100,000 to 120,000 clones; nearly 90% are singletons. On this clone itself: The antigen is not known.

Germline V CDR1 and CDR2: MNHEY, SVGEGT. V shed 0 bases and J shed 0 bases, with 14 bases lying between them. This CDR3 is 18 amino acids long. Whole-study findings and limits: The donors showed a predominance of white British ancestry and of females, with possible underestimation of clonal diversity. CD4 TCRs associated with vaccination spanned spike, dominating at 160-218 and 743-854. The study reported that nearly half of spike-specific TCRs target unmutated variant regions. Only after the peak T cell response were repertoires sampled.

The TCR sequence derives from an adult who received the AZD1222 COVID-19 vaccine. Here the sequenced sample was peripheral blood, taken 28 days after the second AZD1222 dose. J is TRBJ2-2 and V is TRBV6-2 or TRBV6-3; D remains unclear. CDR3 residues: CASSYSIFGGTNTGELFF. CDR3 nucleotide sequence: TGTGCCAGCAGTTACTCGATTTTCGGCGGAACGAACACCGGGGAGCTGTTTTTT.